The 12 T cell receptor beta chains below were found in one sample sequenced in a study of naive and memory T cell subsets. An equimolar mix of two oligonucleotides served as the beta constant-region primer for TRBC1 and TRBC2. The ligated cDNA underwent four PCR rounds using SP2 and nested alpha and beta constant-region primers. One entry per CDR3 protein results from TCRdb running MiXCR on the UMI-ligation and nested PCR reads. The sample shows around 160,000 distinct CDR3 sequences, about 23% of them seen only once. These receptors' targets are unknown. Study-level points and caveats: Possibly reflecting memory cells re-expressing CD45RA, a few larger clonotypes occurred in naive repertoires, especially CD8.

Sequencing input: naive CD4+ T cells from blood. Receptors were obtained from a human donor in good health.

The chain employs TRBV28 and TRBJ1-2; 7 bases line up with TRBD1. The V gene end was trimmed by 2 bases and the J gene end by 3 bases; junction bases not matched to a gene: 6. This CDR3 is built from 15 residues. Per germline, CDR1 MDHEN and CDR2 SYDVKM. The CDR3 region has the DNA TGTGCCAGCAGTTTACCCGGGACAGCTCACTATGGCTACACCTTC. Protein sequence: CASSLPGTAHYGYTF.

This clonotype was seen a handful of times. The chain uses TRBV12-3 or TRBV12-4 and TRBJ2-4, with 8 bases lining up with TRBD1. J lost 1 base, V lost 3 bases, and 14 bases had no gene match. The length of the CDR3 is 19 residues. Written as DNA, the CDR3 is TGTGCCAGCAGTTTGGGGCAATGGCAGGGGGCCGGGGCCAAAAACATTCAGTACTTC. Residues: CASSLGQWQGAGAKNIQYF.

There are a few counts of this clonotype. The chain links TRBV20-1 to TRBJ1-6; D perhaps matches TRBD1 (5 bases). The CDR3 has 18 residues. Deletions cut 3 bases from V and 0 bases from J, with 18 bases between. Germline CDR1 DFQATT, CDR2 SNEGSKA (reference sequence). The CDR3 DNA is TGCAGTGCTAGTTCCGGGACTAGATACGGCTCCTATAATTCACCCCTCCACTTT. This gives the protein CSASSGTRYGSYNSPLHF.

This clonotype was seen only a few times. The V gene is TRBV28, the J gene TRBJ2-7; D not certain. CDR3 size: 12 residues. Trimming removed 1 base at V and 6 bases at J, with 7 bases between. Germline lookup yields CDR1 MDHEN and CDR2 SYDVKM. The CDR3 protein is CASSLFLGEQYF. CDR3 nucleotides: TGTGCCAGCAGTTTATTCCTGGGCGAGCAGTACTTC.

The chain combines TRBV3-1 with TRBJ1-1; D may be TRBD1 (5 bases). V dropped 2 bases and J dropped 6 bases, with 10 bases sitting between them. CDR3 length equals 13 residues. Germline-derived CDR1 and CDR2 are LGHDT and YNNKEL (reference sequence). The CDR3 sequence: CASSQSRGSEAFF. CDR3 in DNA: TGTGCCAGCAGCCAATCTAGGGGATCTGAAGCTTTCTTT.

This chain uses TRBV28 with TRBJ1-5, with 7 bases aligning to TRBD1. Germline V gene data show CDR1 as MDHEN and CDR2 as SYDVKM. V lost 7 bases and J lost 4; bases outside the gene matches: 10. The CDR3 runs 15 residues. The CDR3 region has the DNA TGTGCCAGCACATCAGTTCAGGGGGTGAATCAGCCCCAGCATTTT. It is translated as CASTSVQGVNQPQHF.

The chain links TRBV6-2 or TRBV6-3 to TRBJ2-1, with TRBD2 matching 7 bases. Trimming cost V 0 bases and J 6 bases; bases outside gene matches: 5. The germline CDR1 and CDR2 sequences are MNHEY and SVGEGT. The CDR3 extends over 15 amino acids. DNA for the CDR3: TGTGCCAGCAGTTACTCTCGCGGGAGTTTCAATGAGCAGTTCTTC. It translates to CASSYSRGSFNEQFF.

This clonotype has just a few counts. The chain joins TRBV6-5 to TRBJ1-5; 11 bases line up with TRBD1. Germline V gene sequence: CDR1 MNHEY, CDR2 SVGAGI. J was trimmed by 6 bases and V by 2 bases; bases with no gene match: 12. The CDR3 extends over 18 amino acids. CDR3 in amino acids: CASSYRSPGQGVSQPQHF. The CDR3 nucleotides are TGTGCCAGCAGTTACAGGTCTCCGGGACAGGGGGTTAGTCAGCCCCAGCATTTT.

This clonotype turned up a few times. This sequence joins TRBV10-3 and TRBJ2-1, with no clear D. Germline lookup yields CDR1 ENHRY and CDR2 SYGVKD. The CDR3 runs 14 residues. Trimming pared 0 bases from V and 3 bases from J, leaving 6 bases between. The CDR3 DNA is TGTGCCATCAGTGAGTCGGGCGGCTACAATGAGCAGTTCTTC. Protein sequence: CAISESGGYNEQFF.

This clonotype was observed a handful of times. The chain couples TRBV10-3 to TRBJ1-1; tentative D call: TRBD1 (5 bases). The CDR3 spans 14 residues. CDR1 is ENHRY, CDR2 SYGVKD, per germline. Trimming took 4 bases from V and 0 from J, leaving 9 bases between them. CDR3 in amino acids: CAISGGTVNTEAFF. The CDR3 DNA reads as TGTGCCATCAGTGGCGGGACCGTGAACACTGAAGCTTTCTTT.

The chain carries TRBV6-5 and TRBJ1-6; D not certain. CDR1 is MNHEY, CDR2 SVGAGI, per germline. There are 16 residues in the CDR3. Trimming stripped 5 bases from V and 3 bases from J, with 14 bases between. CDR3: CASSKTWVNYNSPLHF. CDR3 DNA: TGTGCCAGCAGTAAAACCTGGGTCAACTATAATTCACCCCTCCACTTT.

As regards this clonotype: Here the CDR3 omits its conserved ending phenylalanine or tryptophan, so a read error is the likely source. The V gene is TRBV7-6, the J gene TRBJ2-4, with TRBD1 as a possible D gene (6 bases). This CDR3 contains 14 residues. V was trimmed by 7 bases and J by 12 bases, leaving 22 bases between them. Germline V CDR1 and CDR2: SGHVS, FNYEAQ. CDR3 nucleotide sequence: TGTGCCAGCAACCACCTGGGGGCGCAGACTTGTCAGTACATC. It translates to CASNHLGAQTCQYI.